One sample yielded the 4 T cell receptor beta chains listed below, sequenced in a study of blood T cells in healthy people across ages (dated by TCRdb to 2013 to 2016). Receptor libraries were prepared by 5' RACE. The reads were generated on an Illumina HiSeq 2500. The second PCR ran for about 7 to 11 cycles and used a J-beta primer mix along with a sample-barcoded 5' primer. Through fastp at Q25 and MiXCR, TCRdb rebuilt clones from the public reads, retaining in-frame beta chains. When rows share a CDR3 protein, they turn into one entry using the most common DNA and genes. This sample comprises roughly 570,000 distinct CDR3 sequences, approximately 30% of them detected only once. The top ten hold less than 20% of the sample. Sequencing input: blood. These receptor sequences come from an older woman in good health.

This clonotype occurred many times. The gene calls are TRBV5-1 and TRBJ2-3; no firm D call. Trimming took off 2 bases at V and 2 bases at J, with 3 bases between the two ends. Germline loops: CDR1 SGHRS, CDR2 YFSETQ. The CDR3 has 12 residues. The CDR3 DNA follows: TGCGCCAGCAGCTTACCCACAGATACGCAGTATTTT. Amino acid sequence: CASSLPTDTQYF.

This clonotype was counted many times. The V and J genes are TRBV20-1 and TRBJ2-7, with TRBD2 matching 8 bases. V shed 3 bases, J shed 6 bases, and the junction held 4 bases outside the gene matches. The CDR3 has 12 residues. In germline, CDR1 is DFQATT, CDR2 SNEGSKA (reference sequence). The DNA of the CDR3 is TGCAGTGCTAGTCGGGGGGGCTTCGAGCAGTACTTC. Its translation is CSASRGGFEQYF.

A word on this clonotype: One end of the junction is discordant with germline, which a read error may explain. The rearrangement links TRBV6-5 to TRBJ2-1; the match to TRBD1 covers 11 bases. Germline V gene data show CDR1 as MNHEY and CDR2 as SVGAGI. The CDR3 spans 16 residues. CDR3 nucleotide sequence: TGTACCAGCAGTTACTCAGGGACAGGGGGTGCCAATGAGCAGTTCTTC. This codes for CTSSYSGTGGANEQFF.

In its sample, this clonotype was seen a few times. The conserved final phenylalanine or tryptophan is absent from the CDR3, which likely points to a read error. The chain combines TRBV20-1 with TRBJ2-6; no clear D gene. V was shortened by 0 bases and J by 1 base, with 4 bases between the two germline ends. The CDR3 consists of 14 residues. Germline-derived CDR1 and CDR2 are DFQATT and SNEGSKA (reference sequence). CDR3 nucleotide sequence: TGCAGTGCTAGAGAACAATCTGGGGCCAACGTCCTGACTCTC. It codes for CSAREQSGANVLTL.